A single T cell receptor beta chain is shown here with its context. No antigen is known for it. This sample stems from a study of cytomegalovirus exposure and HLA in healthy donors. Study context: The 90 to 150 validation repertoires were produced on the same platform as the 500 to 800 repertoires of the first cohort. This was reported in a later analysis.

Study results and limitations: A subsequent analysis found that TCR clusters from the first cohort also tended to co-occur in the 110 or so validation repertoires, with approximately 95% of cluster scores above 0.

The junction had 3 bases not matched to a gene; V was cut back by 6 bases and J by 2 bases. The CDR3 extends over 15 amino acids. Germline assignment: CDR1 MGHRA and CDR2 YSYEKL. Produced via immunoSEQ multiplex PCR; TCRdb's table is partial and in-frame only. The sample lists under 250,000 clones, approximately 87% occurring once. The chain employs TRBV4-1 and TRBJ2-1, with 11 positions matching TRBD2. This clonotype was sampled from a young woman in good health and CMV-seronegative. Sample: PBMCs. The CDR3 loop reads CASRPSGGPYNEQFF. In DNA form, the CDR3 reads TGCGCCAGCAGACCTAGCGGGGGGCCCTACAATGAGCAGTTCTTC.